These 17 T cell receptor beta chains came from one sample sequenced in a study of blood T cell repertoires in COVID-19. Measured with immunoSEQ multiplex PCR; TCRdb has only the in-frame clones, and not every one. The sample records fewer than 300,000 clones, roughly 90% being singletons. Material for sequencing was peripheral blood. Receptors were obtained from a woman aged 30 to 39 with COVID-19, enrolled during active disease.

The CDR3 DNA sequence: TGCGCCAGCAGTCTGACAGGGGGGGTGAACACTGAAGCTTTCTTT. Its protein is CASSLTGGVNTEAFF. This sequence joins TRBV5-1 and TRBJ1-1, with TRBD1 matching 9 bases. The V gene end was trimmed by 5 bases and the J gene end by 0 bases; junction bases not matched to a gene: 5. The CDR3 extends over 15 amino acids. Germline CDR1 reads SGHRS; CDR2 reads YFSETQ.

The chain carries TRBV3-1 (or the pseudogene TRBV3-2) and TRBJ2-1; 9 bases line up with TRBD1. V lost 4 bases to trimming and J lost 3 bases; unmatched junction nucleotides: 7. The germline CDR1 and CDR2 sequences are LGHDT and YNNKEL (reference sequence). CDR3 length: 16 amino acids. In nucleotides, the CDR3 is TGTGCCAGCAGCCGCTCACCGGGACAGGGCTACAATGAGCAGTTCTTC. Encoded protein: CASSRSPGQGYNEQFF.

The V call is TRBV2, the J call TRBJ2-6, with D unclear. This CDR3 comprises 17 residues. The germline V and J ends were trimmed by 3 bases and 0 bases, with 12 bases remaining between them. The germline gives CDR1 SNHLY, CDR2 FYNNEI. The CDR3 sequence is CASSELMLRSGANVLTF. In DNA, the CDR3 is TGTGCCAGCAGTGAGCTAATGCTCCGCTCTGGGGCCAACGTCCTGACTTTC.

V and J are TRBV29-1 and TRBJ1-1, with TRBD1 as a possible D gene (6 bases). Trimming removed 7 bases from V and 1 base from J, with 16 bases in between. Germline assignment: CDR1 SQVTM and CDR2 ANQGSEA. The CDR3 contains 14 residues. The CDR3: CSAKTRGRNTEAFF. CDR3 in DNA: TGCAGCGCCAAGACCAGGGGTCGGAACACTGAAGCTTTCTTT.

The CDR3: CAIQGAYRNYGYTF. DNA for the CDR3: TGTGCCATTCAGGGGGCCTATCGGAACTATGGCTACACCTTC. V gene TRBV2 combines with J gene TRBJ1-2, with 8 bases matching TRBD1. CDR3 length: 14 residues. CDR1 and CDR2 from the germline V gene are SNHLY and FYNNEI. Losses at the gene ends were 10 bases for V and 2 bases for J; bases not matched to a gene: 9.

The V call is TRBV19, the J call TRBJ2-6; D is ambiguous. The CDR3 consists of 17 residues. The germline CDR1 and CDR2 sequences are LNHDA and SQIVND (reference sequence). V was trimmed by 11 bases and J by 0 bases, leaving 20 bases between them. The CDR3 sequence: CAAGRFPQSSGANVLTF. The DNA of the CDR3 is TGTGCCGCTGGCAGGTTTCCACAGAGCTCTGGGGCCAACGTCCTGACTTTC. Together with reference TRBV19 and TRBJ2-6, the CDR3 gives the full variable domain: DGGITQSPKYLFRKEGQNVTLSCEQNLNHDAMYWYRQDPGQGLRLIYYSQIVNDFQKGDIAEGYSVSREKKESFPLTVTSAQKNPTAFYLCAAGRFPQSSGANVLTFGAGSRLTVL.

The CDR3 is CASSLMGQSNTEAFF. The CDR3 DNA reads TGTGCCAGCAGCTTAATGGGACAGTCGAACACTGAAGCTTTCTTT. The chain is built from TRBV11-2 and TRBJ1-1, with TRBD1 identical over 7 bases. CDR3 size: 15 residues. Trimming at V came to 2 bases and at J to 1 base, leaving 4 bases not matched to a gene. In germline, CDR1 is SGHAT, CDR2 FQNNGV.

CDR3 sequence reads: CASSLYKGAGTGELFF. The CDR3 nucleotides are TGTGCCAGCAGTTTATATAAGGGGGCGGGCACCGGGGAGCTGTTTTTT. The chain combines TRBV28 with TRBJ2-2; TRBD1 aligns across 7 bases. CDR3 size: 16 residues. CDR1 is MDHEN, CDR2 SYDVKM, per germline. The V segment lost 1 base and the J segment 4 bases; nucleotides outside the gene matches: 6.

The genes are TRBV5-4 and TRBJ2-6; 9 bases are shared with TRBD2. The CDR3 totals 18 residues. Germline V gene sequence: CDR1 SGHNT, CDR2 YYREEE (reference sequence). V lost 0 bases and J lost 2; bases outside the gene matches: 6. The CDR3 DNA sequence: TGTGCCAGCAGCTTGGATCTAGCGGGAAACCCTGGGGCCAACGTCCTGACTTTC. It yields the protein CASSLDLAGNPGANVLTF.

The chain combines TRBV7-9 with TRBJ2-7, with TRBD1 identical over 8 bases. The length of the CDR3 is 14 residues. The J segment lost 5 bases and the V segment lost 5 bases, leaving 8 bases of the junction unmatched. Germline V gene data show CDR1 as SEHNR and CDR2 as FQNEAQ (reference sequence). The CDR3 DNA reads as TGTGCCAGCAGCCTGAGGACAGGGCGGGACGAGCAGTACTTC. It encodes CASSLRTGRDEQYF.

J is TRBJ2-3 and V is TRBV7-8, with 7 bases fitting TRBD2. Germline V gene data show CDR1 as SGHVS and CDR2 as FQNEAQ. The CDR3 contains 17 residues. V lost 4 bases and J lost 6; bases outside the gene matches: 16. For the CDR3, the DNA is TGTGCCAGCAGCTCCCAAACGTTAGAGCAGGGAGGGGATACGCAGTATTTT. It codes for CASSSQTLEQGGDTQYF.

The J gene is TRBJ1-4, the V gene TRBV28; 9 bases fit TRBD1. This CDR3 region has 17 residues. The J segment lost 7 bases and the V segment lost 3 bases, leaving 12 bases of the junction unmatched. The germline V gene has CDR1 MDHEN and CDR2 SYDVKM. The CDR3, as DNA: TGTGCCAGCAGTTTGGTTTACAGGGGGCCATTCTTTGAAAAACTGTTTTTT. Its translation is CASSLVYRGPFFEKLFF.

This chain connects TRBV30 to TRBJ1-1, with 8 positions matching TRBD1. CDR1 is GTSNPN, CDR2 SVGIG, per germline (reference sequence). The trim removed 5 bases at V and 3 bases at J, leaving 11 bases unmatched. The CDR3 loop spans 15 amino acids. CDR3 amino acids: CAWPPPGGVDTEAFF. The CDR3 DNA reads TGTGCCTGGCCCCCTCCAGGGGGCGTGGACACTGAAGCTTTCTTT.

This rearrangement joins TRBV5-1 to TRBJ2-5, with 9 bases aligning to TRBD1. The CDR3 runs 16 residues. Trimming removed 0 bases from V and 2 bases from J; junction bases left unmatched: 5. Per the germline V gene, CDR1 is SGHRS and CDR2 is YFSETQ. Written as DNA, the CDR3 is TGCGCCAGCAGCTTGGCCGGGACAGGGAAACAAGAGACCCAGTACTTC. Translated: CASSLAGTGKQETQYF.

This clone appeared a single time. The rearrangement uses TRBV20-1 and TRBJ2-3; no clear D. The CDR3 contains 11 residues. V dropped 7 bases and J dropped 6 bases, with 11 bases sitting between them. Germline values: CDR1 DFQATT, CDR2 SNEGSKA (reference sequence). The DNA of the CDR3 is TGCAGTGTCAAGACTGTTGATACGCAGTATTTT. Protein product: CSVKTVDTQYF.

The chain couples TRBV7-7 to TRBJ2-2, with TRBD2 matching over 11 bases. Per germline, CDR1 SSHAT and CDR2 FNYEAQ (reference sequence). This CDR3 has 17 amino acids. The trim removed 5 bases at V and 5 bases at J, leaving 10 bases unmatched. The CDR3 nucleotides are TGTGCCAGCAGCCTAATAGCGGGAGGGTCTTCAACCGGGGAGCTGTTTTTT. This sequence encodes CASSLIAGGSSTGELFF.

The CDR3 sequence is CASSLSGENTGELFF. CDR3 coding DNA: TGTGCCAGCAGTCTTAGCGGAGAGAACACCGGGGAGCTGTTTTTT. V gene TRBV6-5 combines with J gene TRBJ2-2, with a tentative D call TRBD2 (6 bases). The CDR3 runs to 15 residues. V gave up 5 bases and J gave up 1 base, with 11 bases separating them. Looked up from germline, CDR1 is MNHEY and CDR2 is SVGAGI.